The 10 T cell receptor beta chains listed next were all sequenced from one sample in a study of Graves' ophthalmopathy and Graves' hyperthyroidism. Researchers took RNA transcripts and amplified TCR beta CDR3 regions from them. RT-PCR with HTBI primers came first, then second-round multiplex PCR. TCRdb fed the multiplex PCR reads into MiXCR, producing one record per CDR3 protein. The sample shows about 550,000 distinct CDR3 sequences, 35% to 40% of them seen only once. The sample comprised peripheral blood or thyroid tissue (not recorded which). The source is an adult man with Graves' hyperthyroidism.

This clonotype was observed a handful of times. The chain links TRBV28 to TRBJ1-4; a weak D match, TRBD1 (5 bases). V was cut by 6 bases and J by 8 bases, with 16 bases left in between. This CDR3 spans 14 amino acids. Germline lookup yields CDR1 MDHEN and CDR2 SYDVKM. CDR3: CASRQGTMGEKLFF. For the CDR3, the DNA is TGTGCCAGCAGACAAGGGACCATGGGAGAAAAACTGTTTTTT.

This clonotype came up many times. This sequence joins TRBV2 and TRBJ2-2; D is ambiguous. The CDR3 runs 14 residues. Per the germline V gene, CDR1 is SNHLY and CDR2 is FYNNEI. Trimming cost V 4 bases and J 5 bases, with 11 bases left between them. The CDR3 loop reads CASSGGLVTGELFF. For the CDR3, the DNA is TGTGCCAGCAGTGGCGGCTTGGTTACCGGGGAGCTGTTTTTT.

CDR3 residues: CATSDPGQGDAGEKLFF. CDR3 bases: TGTGCCACCAGTGATCCGGGACAGGGGGACGCAGGGGAAAAACTGTTTTTT. V and J are TRBV24-1 and TRBJ1-4, with 11 bases fitting TRBD1. V gave up 3 bases and J gave up 8 bases; unmatched junction bases: 10. Per germline, CDR1 KGHDR and CDR2 SFDVKD. The CDR3 contains 17 residues.

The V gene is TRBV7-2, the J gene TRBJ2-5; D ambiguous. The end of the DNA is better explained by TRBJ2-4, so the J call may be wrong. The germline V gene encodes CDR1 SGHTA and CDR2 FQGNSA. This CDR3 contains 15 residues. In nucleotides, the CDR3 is TGTGCCAGCAGCTTAGAGGTGGGAGCCAAAAACATTCAGTACTTC. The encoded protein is CASSLEVGAKNIQYF.

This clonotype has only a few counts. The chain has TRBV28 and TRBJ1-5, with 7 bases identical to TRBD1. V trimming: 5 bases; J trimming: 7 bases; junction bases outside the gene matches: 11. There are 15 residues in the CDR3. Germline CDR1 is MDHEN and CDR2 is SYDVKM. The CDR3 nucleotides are TGTGCCAGCAGTCACGGGGGGACAGAGGAACAGCCCCAGCATTTT. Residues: CASSHGGTEEQPQHF.

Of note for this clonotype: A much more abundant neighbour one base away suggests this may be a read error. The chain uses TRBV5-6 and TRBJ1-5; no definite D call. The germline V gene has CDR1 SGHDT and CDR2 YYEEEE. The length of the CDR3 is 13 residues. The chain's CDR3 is CVSSTSNNQPQHF. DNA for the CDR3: TGTGTCAGCAGCACAAGTAACAATCAGCCCCAGCATTTT.

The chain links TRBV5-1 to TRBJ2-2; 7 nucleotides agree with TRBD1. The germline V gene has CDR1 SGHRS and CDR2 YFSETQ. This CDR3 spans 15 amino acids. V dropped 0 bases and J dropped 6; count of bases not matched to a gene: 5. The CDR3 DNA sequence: TGCGCCAGCAGCTTGGGACAGGGCTATTCCGGGGAGCTGTTTTTT. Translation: CASSLGQGYSGELFF.

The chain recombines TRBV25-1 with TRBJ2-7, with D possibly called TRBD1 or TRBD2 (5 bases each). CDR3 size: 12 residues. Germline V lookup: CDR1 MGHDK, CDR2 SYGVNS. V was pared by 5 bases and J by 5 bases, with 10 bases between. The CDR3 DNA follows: TGTGCCAGCAGTTCATTGGGGGACGAGCAGTACTTC. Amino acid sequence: CASSSLGDEQYF.

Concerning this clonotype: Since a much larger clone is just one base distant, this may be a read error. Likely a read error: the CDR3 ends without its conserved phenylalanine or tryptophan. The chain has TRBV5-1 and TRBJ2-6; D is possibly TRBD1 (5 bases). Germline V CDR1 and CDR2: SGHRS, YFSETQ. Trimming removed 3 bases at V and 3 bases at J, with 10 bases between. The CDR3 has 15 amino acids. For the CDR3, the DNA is TGCGCCAGCAGCTCCGACACAGGTGGGGCCAACGTCCTGACTTCC. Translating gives CASSSDTGGANVLTS.

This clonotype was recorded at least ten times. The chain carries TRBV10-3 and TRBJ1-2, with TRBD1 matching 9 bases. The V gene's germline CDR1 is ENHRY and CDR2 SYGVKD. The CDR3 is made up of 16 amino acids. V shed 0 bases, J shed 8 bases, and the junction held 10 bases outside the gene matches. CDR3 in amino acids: CAISESGQGLTNGYTF. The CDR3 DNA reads TGTGCCATCAGTGAGTCGGGACAGGGATTGACGAACGGCTACACCTTC.